Listed below are T cell receptor beta chains from one sample, sequenced in a study of persistence of HIV-infected CD4 T cells. This table comes from immunoSEQ multiplex PCR, and its TCRdb copy is limited to in-frame clones, with some not included. The sample records roughly 41,000 clones, less than 90% being singletons. Antigens of these TCRs are unknown. The material sequenced was CD4+ T cells sorted from PBMCs after approximately 20-hour stimulation, taken from a patient who received antiretroviral therapy. The origin of the receptors is an adult man with HIV who was CMV-seropositive. Both conserved end residues are part of each CDR3.

j_call v_call cdr3_aa
TRBJ2-1 TRBV19 CASSIAGLAGNNEQFF
TRBJ1-5 TRBV18 CASSREFHGNQPQHF
TRBJ2-1 TRBV6-5 CASSYTDRGSYNEQFF
TRBJ1-2 TRBV6-5 CASSSPRGSGGYTF
TRBJ1-1 TRBV5-6 CASSFRDRTEAFF
TRBJ1-5 TRBV29-1 CSVAAGRDQPQHF
TRBJ1-1 TRBV18 CASSRIVRTGGTEAFF
TRBJ1-2 TRBV7-9 CASSSWTSRDLPGGYTF
TRBJ1-3 TRBV19 CASSIGRASGNTIYF
TRBJ2-7 TRBV10-3 CAISGSPGTLQVSGTSGGNEQYF
TRBJ1-1 TRBV6-5 CASSYRQFMNTEAFF
TRBJ2-7 TRBV10-3 CAISERQDLSYEQYF
TRBJ2-3 TRBV7-2 CASSFKASTDTQYF
TRBJ1-5 TRBV6-4 CASSLDINQPQHF
TRBJ2-3 TRBV4-1 CASSHPRKDTQYF
TRBJ1-2 TRBV3-1/TRBV3-2 CASSLGTGRYGYTF
TRBJ2-4 TRBV6-5 CASSLPGTKNIQYF
TRBJ2-1 TRBV3-1/TRBV3-2 CASSPGAGVANEQFF
TRBJ2-3 TRBV7-3 CASSLTGGADTQYF
TRBJ1-4 TRBV10-1 CASTRAGPFNEKLFF
TRBJ2-4 TRBV6-1 CASSEAATGGLNIQYF
TRBJ1-5 TRBV27 CASSFRGGNYQPQHF
TRBJ1-3 TRBV23-1 CASNPQGLSGNTIYF
TRBJ2-3 TRBV2 CASTLGRDRGLDTQYF